These 8 T cell receptor beta chains were all obtained from the same sample, sequenced in a study of cytomegalovirus exposure and HLA in healthy donors. The PCR had 60 Vbeta and 13 Jbeta primers. Using immunoSEQ multiplex PCR, the repertoire was profiled, and TCRdb retains in-frame clones only, with some absent. The sample has nearly 110,000 clones, over 70% seen once. Sequencing was performed on PBMCs. These receptors were taken from a female donor in good health and CMV-seronegative.

V is TRBV6-5 and J is TRBJ1-1; 7 nucleotides line up with TRBD1. The CDR3 totals 13 residues. Germline trimming cut 7 bases from V and 4 bases from J; bases unmatched to any gene: 6. CDR1 is MNHEY, CDR2 SVGAGI, per germline. CDR3: CASTTGPATEAFF. The CDR3 DNA follows: TGTGCCAGCACGACAGGGCCGGCCACTGAAGCTTTCTTT.

This chain links TRBV5-1 with TRBJ2-7; D is undetermined. The CDR3 has 15 amino acids. CDR1 is SGHRS and CDR2 is YFSETQ in the germline V gene. V gave up 0 bases and J gave up 2 bases, with 12 bases separating them. The CDR3 spells CASSLAASGPYEQYF. The CDR3 region has the DNA TGCGCCAGCAGCTTGGCCGCCTCAGGCCCCTACGAGCAGTACTTC. Complete variable domain (other parts from reference TRBV5-1 and TRBJ2-7): KAGVTQTPRYLIKTRGQQVTLSCSPISGHRSVSWYQQTPGQGLQFLFEYFSETQRNKGNFPGRFSGRQFSNSRSEMNVSTLELGDSALYLCASSLAASGPYEQYFGPGTRLTVT.

The V gene is TRBV19, the J gene TRBJ2-7; 9 bases are a match to TRBD1. The V segment lost 5 bases and the J segment 3 bases; nucleotides outside the gene matches: 8. The V gene's germline CDR1 is LNHDA and CDR2 SQIVND (reference sequence). The CDR3 runs 15 residues. CDR3 loop: CASSPPDRGFYEQYF. CDR3 DNA: TGTGCCAGTAGTCCCCCAGACAGGGGGTTCTACGAGCAGTACTTC.

J is TRBJ1-5 and V is TRBV2; D ambiguous. The CDR3 runs 13 residues. Trimming left V 6 bases short and J 3 bases short, with 9 bases between. The germline gives CDR1 SNHLY, CDR2 FYNNEI. CDR3 in amino acids: CASRTENNQPQHF. The CDR3, as DNA: TGTGCCAGCAGAACAGAGAACAATCAGCCCCAGCATTTT.

The rearrangement uses TRBV7-6 and TRBJ1-1; possibly TRBD1 for D (6 bases). The V end lost 0 bases, the J end lost 3 bases, and 11 bases lay between the germline ends. This CDR3 comprises 15 residues. Germline CDR1 reads SGHVS; CDR2 reads FNYEAQ. As DNA, the CDR3 is TGTGCCAGCAGCTTAGCGGCAGGGGCGGACACTGAAGCTTTCTTT. It yields the protein CASSLAAGADTEAFF.

This chain uses TRBV6-1 with TRBJ2-7, with D maybe TRBD1 (5 bases). The CDR3 sequence is 13 residues long. V lost 6 bases, J lost 3 bases, and 12 bases lay in between. The germline CDR1 and CDR2 sequences are MNHNS and SASEGT. In nucleotides, the CDR3 is TGTGCCAGCAGAATTCATACAGGCTACGAGCAGTACTTC. This gives the protein CASRIHTGYEQYF.

In nucleotides, the CDR3 is TGCGCCAGCAGCCAAACCATGGGGAGCGCCGAGCAGTACTTC. It translates to CASSQTMGSAEQYF. The gene calls are TRBV4-1 and TRBJ2-7; D perhaps matches TRBD2 (5 bases). The CDR3 has 14 residues. Germline V gives CDR1 MGHRA, CDR2 YSYEKL. The V and J ends lost 2 bases and 6 bases respectively, with 14 bases between them.

By frequency in the sample, this clone is medium-sized. The chain is built from TRBV5-5 and TRBJ2-1, with 12 positions matching TRBD2. Germline CDR1 SGHKS, CDR2 YYEKEE (reference sequence). This CDR3 spans 16 amino acids. The J segment lost 4 bases and the V segment lost 3 bases, leaving 5 bases of the junction unmatched. CDR3 coding DNA: TGTGCCAGCAGCTACCTGACTAGCGGGAGTTACAATGAGCAGTTCTTC. Its protein product is CASSYLTSGSYNEQFF.